These 32 T cell receptor beta chains originate from one sample sequenced in a study of cytomegalovirus exposure and HLA in healthy donors. The PCR made use of 60 Vbeta and 13 Jbeta primers. Sequenced by immunoSEQ multiplex PCR; TCRdb stores in-frame clones only, minus some. Among more than 150,000 clones listed, about 85% were seen once. Sequencing was carried out using PBMCs. These receptor sequences come from a woman under 30 in good health and CMV-seronegative.

The chain uses TRBV19 and TRBJ2-1; weak D call: TRBD2 (6 bases). There are 14 residues in the CDR3. In germline, CDR1 is LNHDA, CDR2 SQIVND (reference sequence). V was cut by 3 bases and J by 8 bases, with 14 bases left in between. The CDR3 sequence is CASSIRTGVDEQFF. CDR3 bases: TGTGCCAGTAGTATTAGAACGGGAGTTGATGAGCAGTTCTTC.

This chain connects TRBV11-2 to TRBJ2-3; D call uncertain. The CDR3 extends over 13 amino acids. Looked up from germline, CDR1 is SGHAT and CDR2 is FQNNGV. Trimming removed 7 bases at V and 0 bases at J, with 8 bases between. The CDR3 sequence is CASTTPSTDTQYF. DNA for the CDR3: TGTGCCAGCACGACACCGAGCACAGATACGCAGTATTTT.

The rearrangement joins TRBV7-9 to TRBJ1-3; D is uncertain. The CDR3 length is 14 residues. Germline loops: CDR1 SEHNR, CDR2 FQNEAQ (reference sequence). The ends were cut back, 7 bases at V and 4 bases at J, with 14 bases in the middle. The CDR3 nucleotides read TGTGCCAGCACTCCCCGGGTCGTAGGAAACACCATATATTTT. This encodes CASTPRVVGNTIYF.

This clone was seen once. The chain uses TRBV28 and TRBJ1-5; D is possibly TRBD1 (6 bases). The V end lost 2 bases, the J end lost 4 bases, and 15 bases lay between the germline ends. Germline-derived CDR1 and CDR2 are MDHEN and SYDVKM. The CDR3 consists of 16 residues. CDR3 residues: CASSLGRGYTNQPQHF. CDR3 nucleotides: TGTGCCAGCAGTTTAGGGAGGGGGTATACGAATCAGCCCCAGCATTTT.

The chain carries TRBV5-1 and TRBJ2-1; a weak D match, TRBD2 (6 bases). Germline V CDR1 and CDR2: SGHRS, YFSETQ. CDR3 length equals 15 residues. V lost 1 base, J lost 4 bases, and 12 bases lay in between. CDR3 DNA: TGCGCCAGCAGCTTGATCGGCGGGGAGTACAATGAGCAGTTCTTC. It is translated as CASSLIGGEYNEQFF.

This chain links TRBV6-1 with TRBJ2-3, with 8 bases aligning to TRBD2. Trimming removed 9 bases from V and 1 base from J; junction bases left unmatched: 6. The germline CDR1 and CDR2 sequences are MNHNS and SASEGT. The CDR3 contains 14 residues. The CDR3 DNA reads as TGTGCCAGAGAAACGGGACTAGGCACAGATACGCAGTATTTT. Amino acid sequence: CARETGLGTDTQYF.

The genes are TRBV28 and TRBJ1-5; possibly TRBD1 for D (5 bases). CDR3 size: 15 residues. Deletions cut 4 bases from V and 3 bases from J, with 13 bases between. Germline-derived CDR1 and CDR2 are MDHEN and SYDVKM. CDR3 protein: CASSWGRRDNQPQHF. CDR3 coding DNA: TGTGCCAGCAGTTGGGGGAGGCGGGACAATCAGCCCCAGCATTTT.

This clone came up a few times. The genes are TRBV7-2 and TRBJ1-5, with D possibly being TRBD1 (6 bases). The CDR3 runs to 15 residues. V was cut by 5 bases and J by 1 base, with 12 bases left in between. Germline V gives CDR1 SGHTA, CDR2 FQGNSA. The CDR3 DNA reads TGTGCCAGCAGCCGGGGGGCGGGAAGCAATCAGCCCCAGCATTTT. This gives the protein CASSRGAGSNQPQHF.

The chain links TRBV27 to TRBJ2-1; TRBD2 matches 16 bases. V lost 5 bases and J lost 3; bases outside the gene matches: 7. The CDR3 loop spans 18 amino acids. Per the germline V gene, CDR1 is MNHEY and CDR2 is SMNVEV (reference sequence). For the CDR3, the DNA is TGTGCCAGCAGTGGCGGGACTAGCGGGAGGGCCCTCTACAATGAGCAGTTCTTC. Translation gives CASSGGTSGRALYNEQFF.

The genes are TRBV28 and TRBJ1-4; the match to TRBD1 covers 8 bases. V lost 6 bases and J lost 6; bases outside the gene matches: 9. Germline lookup yields CDR1 MDHEN and CDR2 SYDVKM. There are 15 residues in the CDR3. The CDR3 nucleotides read TGTGCCAGCAGAGACAGGGGAGGGATGGATGAAAAACTGTTTTTT. Residues: CASRDRGGMDEKLFF. The full variable domain, its missing parts supplied by reference TRBV28 and TRBJ1-4, is DVKVTQSSRYLVKRTGEKVFLECVQDMDHENMFWYRQDPGLGLRLIYFSYDVKMKEKGDIPEGYSVSREKKERFSLILESASTNQTSMYLCASRDRGGMDEKLFFGSGTQLSVL.

The J gene is TRBJ1-2, the V gene TRBV7-8; the D gene is possibly TRBD1 (6 bases). Germline loops: CDR1 SGHVS, CDR2 FQNEAQ. The CDR3 runs 13 residues. Trimming took off 7 bases at V and 3 bases at J, with 12 bases between the two ends. The CDR3 region has the DNA TGTGCCAGCAAGAGGGGGAAGGACTATGGCTACACCTTC. Protein sequence: CASKRGKDYGYTF. The variable domain in full, completed from reference TRBV7-8 and TRBJ1-2, reads GAGVSQSPRYKVAKRGQDVALRCDPISGHVSLFWYQQALGQGPEFLTYFQNEAQLDKSGLPSDRFFAERPEGSVSTLKIQRTQQEDSAVYLCASKRGKDYGYTFGSGTRLTVV.

The CDR3 region is CASSVGDTSYNEQFF. DNA of the CDR3: TGTGCCAGCAGCGTAGGGGACACATCTTACAATGAGCAGTTCTTC. This rearrangement joins TRBV9 to TRBJ2-1, with D possibly being TRBD1 (6 bases). Deletions cut 0 bases from V and 4 bases from J, with 11 bases between. The germline V gene encodes CDR1 SGDLS and CDR2 YYNGEE. The CDR3 has 15 amino acids.

This chain connects TRBV10-3 to TRBJ2-1, with 7 positions matching TRBD1. CDR1 and CDR2 from the germline V gene are ENHRY and SYGVKD. Trimming took 5 bases from V and 8 from J; bases not matched to a gene: 15. This CDR3 region has 16 residues. CDR3 coding DNA: TGTGCCATCAGTTCAGACGAGCACCAGGGGGTCGATGAGCAGTTCTTC. Its translation: CAISSDEHQGVDEQFF.

This clone is a singleton in its sample. This chain connects TRBV28 to TRBJ2-7; D gene uncertain. Trimming shortened V by 6 bases and J by 7 bases, and 13 bases separated the two germline ends. Germline-derived CDR1 and CDR2 are MDHEN and SYDVKM. This CDR3 is 12 amino acids long. CDR3 sequence reads: CASSTPAWEQYF. As DNA, the CDR3 is TGTGCCAGCAGCACTCCTGCCTGGGAGCAGTACTTC.

The chain employs TRBV4-1 and TRBJ2-7; perhaps TRBD1 as D (6 bases). With 0 bases removed from V and 4 bases from J, the gap between germline ends came to 10 bases. CDR1 MGHRA and CDR2 YSYEKL come from the germline V gene. The CDR3 consists of 14 residues. CDR3 DNA: TGCGCCAGCAGCCAAGATTGGGGGCTGTACGAGCAGTACTTC. It encodes CASSQDWGLYEQYF.

Details on this clone: Different DNA sequences within this sample yield the same CDR3. This sequence joins TRBV5-1 and TRBJ1-1, with a possible D match to TRBD1 (6 bases). This CDR3 is 15 amino acids long. Deletions cut 0 bases from V and 5 bases from J, with 14 bases between. Germline CDR1 and CDR2: SGHRS and YFSETQ. The CDR3 nucleotides read TGCGCCAGCAGCTTGGGGCCCGGGGGGCGGACTGAAGCTTTCTTT. Its protein product is CASSLGPGGRTEAFF.

The rearrangement uses TRBV27 and TRBJ1-6, with D perhaps matching TRBD1 (6 bases). Trimming shortened V by 5 bases and J by 9 bases, and 14 bases separated the two germline ends. The germline gives CDR1 MNHEY, CDR2 SMNVEV (reference sequence). The CDR3 sequence is 14 residues long. The CDR3 DNA sequence: TGTGCCAGCAGTATACAGGGTGGCGTTTCACCCCTCCACTTT. Its protein product is CASSIQGGVSPLHF.

This chain links TRBV7-2 with TRBJ2-7; 9 bases match TRBD2. CDR1 is SGHTA, CDR2 FQGNSA, per germline. The CDR3 consists of 15 residues. With V trimmed by 6 bases and J by 7 bases, 13 bases remained unmatched. Here the CDR3 DNA reads TGTGCCAGCAGAGCGGGGGGAGGACCTGTATGGGAGCAGTACTTC. Amino acids: CASRAGGGPVWEQYF.

The chain combines TRBV7-9 with TRBJ1-6; no reliable D call. Between the trimmed V and J ends, which lost 2 bases and 6 bases, there was a span of 5 bases. CDR1 and CDR2 from the germline V gene are SEHNR and FQNEAQ (reference sequence). The CDR3 is 13 amino acids. In nucleotides, the CDR3 is TGTGCCAGCAGCTTAACTGGTAATTCACCCCTCCACTTT. Translation gives CASSLTGNSPLHF.

J is TRBJ2-1 and V is TRBV25-1, with 7 bases that match TRBD2. This CDR3 comprises 15 residues. CDR1 is MGHDK and CDR2 is SYGVNS in the germline V gene. V dropped 3 bases and J dropped 5; count of bases not matched to a gene: 7. The CDR3: CASSDTGLLHNEQFF. CDR3 coding DNA: TGTGCCAGCAGTGATACGGGACTACTCCACAATGAGCAGTTCTTC.

The V gene is TRBV9, the J gene TRBJ1-2; 8 nucleotides match TRBD1. The CDR3 spans 14 residues. CDR1 and CDR2 (germline): SGDLS, YYNGEE. The V segment lost 4 bases and the J segment 3 bases; nucleotides outside the gene matches: 5. The CDR3 region has the DNA TGTGCCAGCAGCAGACAGGGGTCCCACTATGGCTACACCTTC. Residues: CASSRQGSHYGYTF.

The rearrangement uses TRBV28 and TRBJ1-2, with no clear D. Trimming left V 6 bases short and J 5 bases short, with 10 bases between. Per germline, CDR1 MDHEN and CDR2 SYDVKM. The CDR3 is made up of 12 amino acids. The CDR3 region is CASSGEEYGYTF. CDR3 DNA: TGTGCCAGCAGCGGGGAAGAGTATGGCTACACCTTC.

The V gene is TRBV21-1, the J gene TRBJ2-1; whether TRBD2, the table's D call, matches the DNA was not checked. TRBV21-1 is annotated as a pseudogene. The CDR3 sequence is 23 residues long. CDR3 in amino acids: CASSKARDPVGTPTSGRDNEQFF. CDR3 in DNA: TGTGCCAGCAGCAAAGCCAGAGATCCGGTCGGAACCCCGACTAGCGGGAGGGACAATGAGCAGTTCTTC.

The chain employs TRBV15 and TRBJ1-4; no clear D gene. The CDR3 totals 16 residues. V was trimmed by 1 base and J by 8 bases, leaving 17 bases between them. Germline V CDR1 and CDR2: LNHNV, YYDKDF (reference sequence). The chain's CDR3 is CATSRVMVGGREKLFF. DNA for the CDR3: TGTGCCACCAGCAGAGTGATGGTGGGAGGCAGAGAAAAACTGTTTTTT.

The V and J genes are TRBV5-1 and TRBJ2-3; tentatively, D is TRBD2 (7 bases). V lost 4 bases and J 5 bases, leaving 14 bases between the germline ends. From germline, CDR1 is SGHRS and CDR2 YFSETQ. The CDR3 loop spans 14 amino acids. CDR3 loop: CASSMTGLGDTQYF. In DNA form, the CDR3 reads TGCGCCAGCAGCATGACAGGACTAGGAGATACGCAGTATTTT.

This clone appeared once. The chain recombines TRBV27 with TRBJ2-7; a possible D gene is TRBD2 (5 bases). The CDR3 has 15 amino acids. The ends were cut back, 0 bases at V and 11 bases at J, with 20 bases in the middle. CDR1 and CDR2 (germline): MNHEY, SMNVEV (reference sequence). CDR3 region: CASSLSASTGNREYF. CDR3 nucleotides: TGTGCCAGCAGTTTATCAGCCTCAACCGGGAATCGGGAGTACTTC.

The chain couples TRBV7-2 to TRBJ2-7; 8 nucleotides align to TRBD2. CDR3 length equals 17 residues. Germline CDR1 reads SGHTA; CDR2 reads FQGNSA. V was clipped by 2 bases and J by 6 bases; unmatched bases: 15. The CDR3 protein is CASSLMAGRVLAVEQYF. In DNA form, the CDR3 reads TGTGCCAGCAGCTTAATGGCCGGGAGGGTCCTAGCGGTCGAGCAGTACTTC.

This chain connects TRBV23-1 to TRBJ2-3; D possibly corresponds to TRBD2 (6 bases). TRBV23-1 has ORF status, its function being uncertain. Trimming removed 3 bases from V and 8 bases from J, with 12 bases in between. The CDR3 totals 13 residues. The CDR3 DNA sequence: TGCGCCAGCAGTCATCCCTGGGACTGTACGCAGTATTTT. Translation: CASSHPWDCTQYF.

This chain joins TRBV5-1 and TRBJ2-7, with TRBD2 matching over 11 bases. This CDR3 comprises 14 residues. Germline CDR1 is SGHRS and CDR2 is YFSETQ. The J segment lost 3 bases and the V segment lost 3 bases, leaving 2 bases of the junction unmatched. CDR3 amino acids: CASSSGTSGYEQYF. The CDR3 bases are TGCGCCAGCAGCTCCGGGACTAGCGGCTACGAGCAGTACTTC.

The chain employs TRBV6-5 and TRBJ1-2, with a possible D match to TRBD1 (5 bases). CDR1 is MNHEY, CDR2 SVGAGI, per germline. Trimming cost V 0 bases and J 4 bases, with 15 bases left between them. This CDR3 comprises 16 residues. The CDR3 nucleotides read TGTGCCAGCAGTTACTCGAGTAGGGGCAGTAGCTATGGCTACACCTTC. Translated: CASSYSSRGSSYGYTF.

This chain joins TRBV2 and TRBJ1-2; 7 bases agree with TRBD1. In germline, CDR1 is SNHLY, CDR2 FYNNEI. This CDR3 is built from 15 residues. Trimming cost V 8 bases and J 4 bases; bases outside gene matches: 13. CDR3 sequence: CASEGRTGPFYGYTF. DNA of the CDR3: TGTGCCAGCGAGGGGCGGACAGGTCCATTCTATGGCTACACCTTC. Complete variable domain (other parts from reference TRBV2 and TRBJ1-2): EPEVTQTPSHQVTQMGQEVILRCVPISNHLYFYWYRQILGQKVEFLVSFYNNEISEKSEIFDDQFSVERPDGSNFTLKIRSTKLEDSAMYFCASEGRTGPFYGYTFGSGTRLTVV.

The CDR3: CASSFRGANTEAFF. For the CDR3, the DNA is TGTGCCAGCAGCTTCCGGGGGGCGAACACTGAAGCTTTCTTT. The V gene is TRBV7-9, the J gene TRBJ1-1; D is perhaps TRBD1 (6 bases). This CDR3 comprises 14 residues. V dropped 3 bases and J dropped 1 base, with 9 bases sitting between them. Per the germline V gene, CDR1 is SEHNR and CDR2 is FQNEAQ (reference sequence).